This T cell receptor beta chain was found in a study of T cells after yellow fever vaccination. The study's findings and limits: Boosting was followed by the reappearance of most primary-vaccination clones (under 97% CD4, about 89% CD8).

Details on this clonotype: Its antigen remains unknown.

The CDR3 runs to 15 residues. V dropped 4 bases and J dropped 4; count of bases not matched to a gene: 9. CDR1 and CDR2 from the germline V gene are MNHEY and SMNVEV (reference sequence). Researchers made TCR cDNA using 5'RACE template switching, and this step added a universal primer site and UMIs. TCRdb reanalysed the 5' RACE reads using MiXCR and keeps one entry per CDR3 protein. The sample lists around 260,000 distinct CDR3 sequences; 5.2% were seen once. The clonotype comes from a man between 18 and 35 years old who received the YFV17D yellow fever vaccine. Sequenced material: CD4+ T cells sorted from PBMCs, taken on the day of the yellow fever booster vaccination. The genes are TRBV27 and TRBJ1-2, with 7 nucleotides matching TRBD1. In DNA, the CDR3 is TGTGCCAGCAGTTCCACAGGGGCCCCCTCCTATGGCTACACCTTC. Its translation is CASSSTGAPSYGYTF.